These 3 T cell receptor beta chains were all obtained from the same sample, sequenced in a study of neurological immune-mediated disorders. TCRdb itself ran the 5' RACE reads through MiXCR, one entry per CDR3 protein. Of approximately 60,000 distinct CDR3 sequences listed, more than 4% are singletons. The sample consisted of PBMCs. All receptors come from a man aged 50 to 60 with multiple sclerosis.

This clonotype was seen repeatedly, ten times or more. The V call is TRBV29-1, the J call TRBJ1-2; the match to TRBD1 covers 10 bases. Germline trimming cut 4 bases from V and 6 bases from J; bases unmatched to any gene: 8. The CDR3 has 14 amino acids. Per the germline V gene, CDR1 is SQVTM and CDR2 is ANQGSEA. CDR3 nucleotide sequence: TGCAGCGTTGTAGCGACAGGGGGCATTAATGGCTACACCTTC. Its protein product is CSVVATGGINGYTF. Together with reference TRBV29-1 and TRBJ1-2, the CDR3 gives the full variable domain: SAVISQKPSRDICQRGTSLTIQCQVDSQVTMMFWYRQQPGQSLTLIATANQGSEATYESGFVIDKFPISRPNLTFSTLTVSNMSPEDSSIYLCSVVATGGINGYTFGSGTRLTVV.

Many counts were recorded for this clonotype. The V call is TRBV20-1, the J call TRBJ1-1; D not resolved. V lost 2 bases and J lost 4, with 8 bases in between. The CDR3 has 12 residues. CDR1 DFQATT and CDR2 SNEGSKA come from the germline V gene (reference sequence). CDR3 sequence (DNA): TGCAGTGCTAGAAGGGATGGCACTGAAGCTTTCTTT. Protein product: CSARRDGTEAFF.

This clonotype showed up just a few times. The CDR3 DNA sequence: TGTGCCAGCAGTCGGGGACTAGCGGGGGGAAACGAGCAGTACTTC. Translated: CASSRGLAGGNEQYF. The chain is built from TRBV12-3 or TRBV12-4 and TRBJ2-7; 15 bases fit TRBD2. Unmatched junction bases numbered 4, after V lost 5 bases and J lost 5 bases. This CDR3 region has 15 residues.